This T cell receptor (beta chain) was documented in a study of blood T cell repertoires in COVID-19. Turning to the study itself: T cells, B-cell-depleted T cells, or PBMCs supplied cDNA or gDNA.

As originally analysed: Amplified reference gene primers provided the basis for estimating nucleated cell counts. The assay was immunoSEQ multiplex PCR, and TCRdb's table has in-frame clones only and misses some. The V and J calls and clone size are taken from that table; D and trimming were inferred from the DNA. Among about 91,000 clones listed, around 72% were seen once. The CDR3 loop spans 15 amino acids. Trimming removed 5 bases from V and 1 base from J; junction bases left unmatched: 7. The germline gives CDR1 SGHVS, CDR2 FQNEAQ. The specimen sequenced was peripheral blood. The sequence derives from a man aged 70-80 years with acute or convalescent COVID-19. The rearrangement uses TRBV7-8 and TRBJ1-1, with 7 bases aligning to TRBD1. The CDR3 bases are TGTGCCAGCAGCCGCTACGGGACAGAGAACACTGAAGCTTTCTTT. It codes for CASSRYGTENTEAFF.